These T cell receptor beta chains were read from a single sample in a study of blood T cell repertoires in COVID-19. TCRdb keeps only in-frame clones here, not all; method: immunoSEQ multiplex PCR. The table includes 95,000 to 110,000 clones, 84% detected once. The source material was peripheral blood. These receptors were obtained from a human donor in a cohort sampled during active or convalescent COVID-19. Each CDR3 is given with its conserved first and last residue. D genes are given only for firm matches. For some rows the clone size is stated as once, few or many, or as a class when expanded; others skip it.

J gene,clone size,V gene,D gene,CDR3 protein,CDR3 DNA
TRBJ1-4,.,TRBV2,TRBD1,CASVTGTANEKLFF,TGTGCCAGCGTTACCGGGACAGCTAATGAAAAACTGTTTTTT
TRBJ1-2,.,TRBV7-2,.,CASSLVTDQYGYTF,TGTGCCAGCAGCTTAGTGACAGACCAATATGGCTACACCTTC
TRBJ1-1,.,TRBV16,.,CASSRQTYTEAFF,TGTGCCAGCAGCCGACAAACTTACACTGAAGCTTTCTTT
TRBJ1-2,.,TRBV11-3,.,CASSLAALDGYTF,TGTGCCAGCAGTCTAGCGGCTCTCGATGGCTACACCTTC
TRBJ2-7,.,TRBV7-3,TRBD1,CASSPETGAREQYF,TGTGCCAGCAGCCCAGAGACAGGGGCAAGGGAGCAGTACTTC
TRBJ2-3,.,TRBV4-2,TRBD2,CASSQDSLAGGGTDTQYF,TGTGCCAGCAGCCAAGATAGCCTAGCGGGGGGTGGCACAGATACGCAGTATTTT
TRBJ1-3,.,TRBV5-1,TRBD1,CASSLPGQAAGNTIYF,TGCGCCAGCAGCTTACCGGGACAGGCGGCTGGAAACACCATATATTTT
TRBJ1-6,.,TRBV3-1/TRBV3-2,.,CASSREGSPLHF,TGTGCCAGCAGCCGTGAGGGTTCACCCCTCCACTTT
TRBJ1-6,once,TRBV7-9,.,CASSLDQGSYNSPLHF,TGTGCCAGCAGCTTAGATCAGGGCTCCTATAATTCACCCCTCCACTTT
TRBJ2-4,.,TRBV9,TRBD2,CASSALPGSSGANIQYF,TGTGCCAGCAGCGCCCTTCCGGGGTCTAGCGGGGCCAACATTCAGTACTTC